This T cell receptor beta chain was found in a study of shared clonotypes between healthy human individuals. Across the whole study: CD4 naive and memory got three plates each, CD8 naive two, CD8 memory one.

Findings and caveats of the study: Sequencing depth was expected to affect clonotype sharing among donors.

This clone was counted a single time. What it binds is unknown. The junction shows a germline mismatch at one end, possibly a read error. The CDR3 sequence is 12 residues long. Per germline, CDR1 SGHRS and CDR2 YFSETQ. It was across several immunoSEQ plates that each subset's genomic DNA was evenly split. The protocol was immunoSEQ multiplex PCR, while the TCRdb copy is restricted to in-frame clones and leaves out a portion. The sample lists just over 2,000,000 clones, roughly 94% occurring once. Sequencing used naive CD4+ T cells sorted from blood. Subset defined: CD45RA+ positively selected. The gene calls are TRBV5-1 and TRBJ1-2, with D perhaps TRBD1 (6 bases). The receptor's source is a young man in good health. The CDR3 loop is CATSPGEGGYTF. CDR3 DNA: TGCGCCACCAGCCCAGGGGAGGGTGGCTACACCTTC.